This record covers a single T cell receptor beta chain. The data were obtained in a study of patients and donors after allogeneic stem cell transplantation. Using its own MiXCR run on the RT-PCR reads, TCRdb lists one record per CDR3 protein. The sample lists about a million distinct CDR3 sequences, more than 15% occurring once. Material for sequencing was blood, either unsorted or a sorted T cell fraction (not recorded which). This clonotype was sampled from a human donor who was either an allogeneic HSCT recipient or a stem cell or donor lymphocyte infusion donor (not recorded which). It is not recorded whose cells these are; they may come from a transplant donor.

Here the CDR3 reads CASRRGVGGELFF. The CDR3 nucleotides read TGTGCCAGCCGACGCGGGGTTGGCGGGGAGCTGTTTTTT. The chain employs TRBV25-1 and TRBJ2-2; D perhaps matches TRBD2 (6 bases). Per the germline V gene, CDR1 is MGHDK and CDR2 is SYGVNS. CDR3 length equals 13 residues. V was clipped by 8 bases and J by 7 bases, with 14 bases between them.